Presented here are 30 T cell receptor beta chains from one specimen sequenced in a study of T cells in Graves' hyperthyroidism and ophthalmopathy. Regions amplified from RNA transcripts were the TCR beta CDR3 regions. HTBI primers were the set used in a first-round RT-PCR of the TCR CDR3. TCRdb re-analysed the multiplex PCR reads in MiXCR, keeping a single row per CDR3 protein. The table includes 500,000 to 800,000 distinct CDR3 sequences, around 15% detected once. Sample: blood. The origin of the receptors is a woman between 50 and 59 years old with Graves' ophthalmopathy.

Comment on this clonotype: With a much larger clone just one base away, this may be a read error. CDR3 coding DNA: TGTGCCAGCAGCTTAGATAGGGCTAGCGAGCAGTACTTC. The encoded protein is CASSLDRASEQYF. The rearrangement uses TRBV7-3 and TRBJ2-7; D remains ambiguous. V was cut by 2 bases and J by 6 bases, with 11 bases left in between. The CDR3 is made up of 13 amino acids. The germline CDR1 and CDR2 sequences are SGHTA and FQGTGA.

The V and J genes are TRBV7-2 and TRBJ2-1; 12 bases line up with TRBD2. This CDR3 has 16 residues. Germline loops: CDR1 SGHTA, CDR2 FQGNSA. Trimming took 1 base from V and 9 from J; bases not matched to a gene: 7. The CDR3 DNA is TGTGCCAGCAGCTTAGATCTAGCGGGAGGGCCCGGTGAGCAGTTCTTC. Translating it yields CASSLDLAGGPGEQFF.

This clonotype was counted between two and nine times. This sequence joins TRBV18 and TRBJ2-7; D not resolved. CDR3 length: 15 residues. CDR1 and CDR2 (germline): KGHSH, LQKENI. V gave up 0 bases and J gave up 7 bases, with 16 bases separating them. The CDR3 here is CASSPPQGPVVEQYF. CDR3 sequence (DNA): TGTGCCAGCTCACCACCCCAAGGGCCGGTGGTAGAGCAGTACTTC.

This clonotype has only a few counts. The gene calls are TRBV9 and TRBJ2-7; 7 bases are a match to TRBD1. The V gene end was trimmed by 5 bases and the J gene end by 5 bases; junction bases not matched to a gene: 10. CDR3 length equals 14 residues. Germline CDR1 is SGDLS and CDR2 is YYNGEE. The CDR3 DNA reads TGTGCCAGCAGTAGGGCTACAGGGGTCGACGAGCAGTACTTC. This translates into CASSRATGVDEQYF.

This clonotype was detected many times. The V gene is TRBV6-2 or TRBV6-3, the J gene TRBJ1-1, with TRBD1 as a possible D gene (5 bases). Trimming pared 2 bases from V and 4 bases from J, leaving 11 bases between. The germline CDR1 and CDR2 sequences are MNHEY and SVGEGT. CDR3 length: 14 amino acids. CDR3 bases: TGTGCCAGCAGTTACAACAGGAGGGGCACTGAAGCTTTCTTT. Translating gives CASSYNRRGTEAFF.

The sample holds a few counts of this clonotype. The V call is TRBV7-9, the J call TRBJ2-3; the D is unclear. The CDR3 loop spans 14 amino acids. Germline CDR1 and CDR2: SEHNR and FQNEAQ (reference sequence). The V end was cut by 4 bases, the J end by 1 base, with 9 bases between. Here the CDR3 reads CASSSERGTDTQYF. The CDR3 nucleotides are TGTGCCAGCAGCTCAGAGCGAGGCACAGATACGCAGTATTTT.

The chain joins TRBV19 to TRBJ2-7; TRBD2 matches at 11 bases. Trimming cost V 5 bases and J 5 bases; bases outside gene matches: 5. Germline V gene data show CDR1 as LNHDA and CDR2 as SQIVND (reference sequence). The CDR3 covers 14 residues. The CDR3, as DNA: TGTGCCAGTAGTTTCGTAGCGGGGGGGAACGAGCAGTACTTC. Translation: CASSFVAGGNEQYF.

The chain uses TRBV19 and TRBJ1-4; the D gene is possibly TRBD1 (6 bases). Germline CDR1 and CDR2: LNHDA and SQIVND (reference sequence). CDR3 length equals 15 residues. V gave up 3 bases and J gave up 7 bases, with 15 bases separating them. The CDR3 is CASSIGGQPCEKLFF. CDR3 nucleotide sequence: TGTGCCAGTAGTATCGGAGGACAGCCTTGTGAAAAACTGTTTTTT.

The chain carries TRBV5-4 and TRBJ2-3; TRBD2 agrees at 13 bases. The CDR3 sequence is 17 residues long. Germline assignment: CDR1 SGHNT and CDR2 YYREEE (reference sequence). V gave up 3 bases and J gave up 0 bases; unmatched junction bases: 4. The CDR3 DNA reads as TGTGCCAGCAGCTCGGGGGGACTAGCGGGAAGCACAGATACGCAGTATTTT. The encoded protein is CASSSGGLAGSTDTQYF.

The rearrangement joins TRBV19 to TRBJ2-3; 11 positions agree with TRBD1. V dropped 5 bases and J dropped 4; count of bases not matched to a gene: 5. CDR3 length: 15 residues. Germline CDR1 reads LNHDA; CDR2 reads SQIVND (reference sequence). CDR3 region: CASSADRGLADTQYF. The CDR3 nucleotides read TGTGCCAGTAGTGCGGACAGGGGGCTAGCAGATACGCAGTATTTT. Together with reference TRBV19 and TRBJ2-3, the CDR3 gives the full variable domain: DGGITQSPKYLFRKEGQNVTLSCEQNLNHDAMYWYRQDPGQGLRLIYYSQIVNDFQKGDIAEGYSVSREKKESFPLTVTSAQKNPTAFYLCASSADRGLADTQYFGPGTRLTVL.

The chain is built from TRBV19 and TRBJ1-6; D might be TRBD1 (5 bases). The V gene's germline CDR1 is LNHDA and CDR2 SQIVND (reference sequence). V was shortened by 5 bases and J by 7 bases, with 15 bases between the two germline ends. CDR3 length: 15 residues. For the CDR3, the DNA is TGTGCCAGTAGTCGACAGACAGCGTCAAATTCACCCCTCCACTTT. Protein product: CASSRQTASNSPLHF.

This clonotype was seen many times. V usage is TRBV7-9 and J usage is TRBJ2-3; unclear D gene. The CDR3 runs 14 residues. Between the trimmed V and J ends, which lost 5 bases and 6 bases, there was a span of 15 bases. Germline lookup yields CDR1 SEHNR and CDR2 FQNEAQ (reference sequence). CDR3: CASSLNRMGDTQYF. For the CDR3, the DNA is TGTGCCAGCAGCCTAAACCGAATGGGGGATACGCAGTATTTT. Together with reference TRBV7-9 and TRBJ2-3, the CDR3 gives the full variable domain: DTGVSQNPRHKITKRGQNVTFRCDPISEHNRLYWYRQTLGQGPEFLTYFQNEAQLEKSRLLSDRFSAERPKGSFSTLEIQRTEQGDSAMYLCASSLNRMGDTQYFGPGTRLTVL.

The J gene is TRBJ2-2, the V gene TRBV4-2; 11 bases match TRBD2. The CDR3 has 20 amino acids. Germline V gene data show CDR1 as LGHNA and CDR2 as YNFKEQ. After removal of 2 bases from V and 0 bases from J, the junction contained 11 bases not matched to a gene. DNA for the CDR3: TGTGCCAGCAGCCAAAAAAGGCGGGGACTAGCGGACACGAACACCGGGGAGCTGTTTTTT. Amino acids: CASSQKRRGLADTNTGELFF.

The CDR3 reads CASSQGSPSGTPYEQYF. CDR3 in DNA: TGTGCCAGCAGCCAAGGATCTCCTAGCGGCACACCCTACGAGCAGTACTTC. The V and J genes are TRBV4-2 and TRBJ2-7; 7 bases match TRBD2. After removal of 1 base from V and 2 bases from J, the junction contained 11 bases not matched to a gene. Germline assignment: CDR1 LGHNA and CDR2 YNFKEQ. This CDR3 has 17 amino acids.

This clonotype has ten or more counts. This sequence joins TRBV9 and TRBJ2-1; 7 nucleotides match TRBD2. Germline trimming cut 4 bases from V and 1 base from J; bases unmatched to any gene: 5. Germline assignment: CDR1 SGDLS and CDR2 YYNGEE. This CDR3 has 15 amino acids. Here the CDR3 DNA reads TGTGCCAGCAGCTCCGGGACTAATTCCTACAATGAGCAGTTCTTC. Protein product: CASSSGTNSYNEQFF.

V and J are TRBV5-1 and TRBJ2-5, with a weak D call TRBD2 (6 bases). V was clipped by 2 bases and J by 2 bases, with 16 bases between them. There are 16 residues in the CDR3. CDR1 SGHRS and CDR2 YFSETQ come from the germline V gene. The CDR3 nucleotides are TGCGCCAGCAGCTTCTCGCGGGGACCGACTCAAGAGACCCAGTACTTC. Translation: CASSFSRGPTQETQYF. The full variable domain, completed using reference TRBV5-1 and TRBJ2-5, is KAGVTQTPRYLIKTRGQQVTLSCSPISGHRSVSWYQQTPGQGLQFLFEYFSETQRNKGNFPGRFSGRQFSNSRSEMNVSTLELGDSALYLCASSFSRGPTQETQYFGPGTRLLVL.

This clonotype has ten or more counts. This chain uses TRBV27 with TRBJ2-1, with TRBD2 matching over 7 bases. The CDR3 runs to 19 residues. J was trimmed by 3 bases and V by 2 bases; bases with no gene match: 16. Germline V gene data show CDR1 as MNHEY and CDR2 as SMNVEV (reference sequence). The CDR3: CASSLERAGAGVSYNEQFF. The CDR3 DNA reads TGTGCCAGCAGTTTAGAGCGGGCCGGGGCGGGAGTTAGCTACAATGAGCAGTTCTTC.

The J gene is TRBJ1-3, the V gene TRBV5-1; D call uncertain. Germline values: CDR1 SGHRS, CDR2 YFSETQ. This CDR3 comprises 16 residues. V lost 0 bases and J 2 bases, leaving 12 bases between the germline ends. The CDR3: CASSLEAGITGNTIYF. DNA of the CDR3: TGCGCCAGCAGCTTGGAGGCAGGAATTACTGGAAACACCATATATTTT.

This clonotype was seen at least ten times. This sequence joins TRBV18 and TRBJ2-5, with TRBD2 identical over 10 bases. This CDR3 spans 15 amino acids. V was clipped by 5 bases and J by 2 bases; unmatched bases: 5. Germline V gene data show CDR1 as KGHSH and CDR2 as LQKENI. CDR3 in amino acids: CASSRASGSQETQYF. The CDR3, as DNA: TGTGCCAGCTCAAGGGCTAGCGGGAGTCAAGAGACCCAGTACTTC.

The chain couples TRBV6-1 to TRBJ1-4; a weak D match, TRBD1 (5 bases). V shed 6 bases and J shed 13 bases, with 12 bases lying between them. The germline V gene encodes CDR1 MNHNS and CDR2 SASEGT. The CDR3 sequence is 11 residues long. DNA of the CDR3: TGTGCCAGCAGAAAGGGTGGGGCACTGTTTTTT. This encodes CASRKGGALFF.

J is TRBJ1-1 and V is TRBV6-2 or TRBV6-3; the D is unclear. Trimming took 0 bases from V and 2 from J, leaving 16 bases between them. CDR1 and CDR2 from the germline V gene are MNHEY and SVGEGT. The CDR3 length is 17 residues. CDR3 region: CASSYSKLVKGNTEAFF. In DNA, the CDR3 is TGTGCCAGCAGTTACTCTAAATTGGTCAAGGGTAACACTGAAGCTTTCTTT.

Ten or more counts support this clonotype. The CDR3 region has the DNA TGCAGTGCTATAGGGACAGGGGGCGTTGAAGCTTTCTTT. Translation: CSAIGTGGVEAFF. V usage is TRBV20-1 and J usage is TRBJ1-1; TRBD1 aligns across 12 bases. CDR1 is DFQATT, CDR2 SNEGSKA, per germline (reference sequence). The CDR3 contains 13 residues. V lost 4 bases to trimming and J lost 7 bases; unmatched junction nucleotides: 4.

At least ten counts were recorded for this clonotype. The rearrangement uses TRBV6-2 or TRBV6-3 and TRBJ2-7; D is perhaps TRBD2 (6 bases). V was trimmed by 0 bases and J by 3 bases, leaving 12 bases between them. Looked up from germline, CDR1 is MNHEY and CDR2 is SVGEGT. The CDR3 sequence is 15 residues long. Written as DNA, the CDR3 is TGTGCCAGCAGTTACTCGACGGTGGAGGGCTACGAGCAGTACTTC. Encoded protein: CASSYSTVEGYEQYF.

This clonotype showed up many times. The CDR3 region is CAWSVQTGYEQYF. CDR3 in DNA: TGTGCCTGGAGTGTCCAGACCGGCTACGAGCAGTACTTC. The rearrangement links TRBV30 to TRBJ2-7; D is uncertain. V was pared by 0 bases and J by 3 bases, with 9 bases between. Germline V CDR1 and CDR2: GTSNPN, SVGIG (reference sequence). The CDR3 extends over 13 amino acids.

This clonotype has only a few counts. This chain links TRBV5-8 with TRBJ1-2; 7 bases are a match to TRBD1. The CDR3 is 16 amino acids. The V and J ends lost 4 bases and 4 bases, in that order; junction bases with no gene match: 13. Germline V gives CDR1 SGHTS, CDR2 YDEGEE. The CDR3, as DNA: TGTGCCAGCAGCCAATTACAAGGACAGGTTGGCTATGGCTACACCTTC. Its protein product is CASSQLQGQVGYGYTF.

V and J are TRBV4-1 and TRBJ1-2; TRBD1 aligns across 7 bases. The trim removed 3 bases at V and 6 bases at J, leaving 7 bases unmatched. The CDR3 sequence is 14 residues long. Looked up from germline, CDR1 is MGHRA and CDR2 is YSYEKL. CDR3 sequence (DNA): TGCGCCAGCAGCCACCGACAGGGAAAACATGGCTACACCTTC. Its translation is CASSHRQGKHGYTF.

This clonotype came up a few times. The chain links TRBV27 to TRBJ1-1; no definite D call. The germline V gene has CDR1 MNHEY and CDR2 SMNVEV (reference sequence). V dropped 3 bases and J dropped 4 bases, with 12 bases sitting between them. The CDR3 is made up of 14 amino acids. The CDR3 loop reads CASSFKPGSTEAFF. In DNA, the CDR3 is TGTGCCAGCAGTTTTAAACCGGGGAGCACTGAAGCTTTCTTT.

This clonotype was detected a few times. The chain has TRBV6-4 and TRBJ2-1; TRBD1 is a possible D gene (6 bases). CDR1 and CDR2 from the germline V gene are MRHNA and SNTAGT. CDR3 length: 12 amino acids. Trimming shortened V by 3 bases and J by 10 bases, and 10 bases separated the two germline ends. CDR3 sequence reads: CASSETGTEQFF. The CDR3 coding sequence is TGTGCCAGCAGTGAAACCGGGACAGAGCAGTTCTTC.

This clonotype was counted at least ten times. J is TRBJ2-1 and V is TRBV7-3, with TRBD2 matching 11 bases. Germline CDR1 and CDR2: SGHTA and FQGTGA. CDR3 length: 17 amino acids. The V and J ends lost 1 base and 0 bases, in that order; junction bases with no gene match: 2. CDR3 sequence: CASSLIAGGDSYNEQFF. In nucleotides, the CDR3 is TGTGCCAGCAGCTTAATAGCGGGAGGGGACTCCTACAATGAGCAGTTCTTC. The full variable domain, completed using reference TRBV7-3 and TRBJ2-1, is GAGVSQTPSNKVTEKGKYVELRCDPISGHTALYWYRQSLGQGPEFLIYFQGTGAADDSGLPNDRFFAVRPEGSVSTLKIQRTERGDSAVYLCASSLIAGGDSYNEQFFGPGTRLTVL.

The rearrangement links TRBV6-1 to TRBJ1-2, with 7 bases that match TRBD1. This CDR3 region has 14 residues. Trimming removed 6 bases from V and 4 bases from J; junction bases left unmatched: 8. The V gene's germline CDR1 is MNHNS and CDR2 SASEGT. The CDR3 region has the DNA TGTGCCAGCAGGTCCTCAGGGGGTGGCTATGGCTACACCTTC. Amino acid sequence: CASRSSGGGYGYTF.